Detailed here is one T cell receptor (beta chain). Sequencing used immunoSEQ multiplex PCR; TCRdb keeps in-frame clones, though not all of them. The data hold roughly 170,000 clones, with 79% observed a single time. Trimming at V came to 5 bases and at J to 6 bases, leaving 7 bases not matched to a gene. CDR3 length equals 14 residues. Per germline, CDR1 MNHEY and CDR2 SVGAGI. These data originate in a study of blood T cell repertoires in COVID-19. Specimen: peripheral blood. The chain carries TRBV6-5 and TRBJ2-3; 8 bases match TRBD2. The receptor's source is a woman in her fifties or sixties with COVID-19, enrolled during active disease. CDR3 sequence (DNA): TGTGCCAGCAGTCGCGGGGGGAGGGTTGATACGCAGTATTTT. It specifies CASSRGGRVDTQYF.